These T cell receptor beta chains were read from a single sample in a study of beta chain features in type 1 diabetes. Sequencing was performed with immunoSEQ multiplex PCR; in TCRdb, only in-frame clones are kept and a portion is missing. Among some 410,000 clones listed, approximately 10% were seen once. Sequencing was performed on naive CD4+ T cells from blood. The origin of the receptors is a woman between 18 and 29 years old in good health. The CDR3 runs from the conserved cysteine through the conserved F or W. A D gene is named only where the DNA matches it firmly. Size values are once, few and many counts, or a class for expanded clones, and some rows have none.

TRBV4-2	NA	TRBJ2-5	NA	CASSQSLGVRGETQYF	TGTGCCAGCAGCCAATCGTTAGGGGTACGAGGGGAGACCCAGTACTTC
TRBV7-2	NA	TRBJ2-1	few	CASSLGRGTGAYNEQFF	TGTGCCAGCAGCTTGGGGAGAGGGACGGGTGCCTACAATGAGCAGTTCTTC
TRBV7-9	NA	TRBJ1-5	few	CASSTEGYGPQHF	TGTGCCAGCAGCACAGAGGGGTATGGGCCCCAGCATTTT
TRBV7-9	NA	TRBJ1-4	NA	CASSLVPTKEKLFF	TGTGCCAGCAGCTTAGTCCCGACCAAAGAAAAACTGTTTTTT
TRBV29-1	NA	TRBJ1-4	few	CSALTEDNEKLFF	TGCAGCGCTCTGACGGAAGATAATGAAAAACTGTTTTTT
TRBV5-4	NA	TRBJ2-2	few	CASSLRDVGLTGELFF	TGTGCCAGCAGCCTACGGGACGTAGGCCTCACCGGGGAGCTGTTTTTT
TRBV30	NA	TRBJ2-2	few	CAWIGQGAGGGWF	TGTGCCTGGATTGGCCAGGGGGCGGGCGGGGGCTGGTTT
TRBV7-9	NA	TRBJ1-2	NA	CASSHALTGTYGYTF	TGTGCCAGCAGCCACGCCCTTACAGGGACCTATGGCTACACCTTC
TRBV7-2	NA	TRBJ2-5	NA	CASSSWAVQETQYF	TGTGCCAGCAGCTCCTGGGCAGTACAAGAGACCCAGTACTTC
TRBV4-1	TRBD2	TRBJ2-1	few	CASSQPTSGLYNEQFF	TGCGCCAGCAGCCAACCGACTAGCGGCCTGTACAATGAGCAGTTCTTC
TRBV15	NA	TRBJ1-1	few	CATSRNEIGRTEAFF	TGTGCCACCAGCAGAAACGAAATAGGGCGCACTGAAGCTTTCTTT
TRBV9	NA	TRBJ2-3	NA	CASSAGTWSTDTQYF	TGTGCCAGCAGCGCCGGGACATGGAGCACAGATACGCAGTATTTT
TRBV14	TRBD1	TRBJ1-5	NA	CASSNTGEPQHF	TGTGCCAGCAGCAACACAGGGGAGCCCCAGCATTTT
TRBV23-1	NA	TRBJ1-1	NA	CASSTMGGRNTEAFF	TGCGCCAGCAGCACCATGGGGGGCCGGAACACTGAAGCTTTCTTT
TRBV2	NA	TRBJ1-4	few	CASSERMTNEKLFF	TGTGCCAGCAGTGAAAGGATGACTAATGAAAAACTGTTTTTT
TRBV12-5	NA	TRBJ2-1	NA	CASGLRDPDEQFF	TGTGCTAGTGGTCTACGGGACCCCGATGAGCAGTTCTTC
TRBV9	NA	TRBJ1-2	few	CASSVEQGSGYTF	TGTGCCAGCAGCGTAGAGCAGGGCTCAGGCTACACCTTC
TRBV18	NA	TRBJ2-2	few	CASSPPTTNTGELFF	TGTGCCAGCTCACCTCCAACAACGAACACCGGGGAGCTGTTTTTT